This T cell receptor beta chain derives from a study of cytomegalovirus exposure and HLA in healthy donors. In the study overall: There were 350 to 400 genotyped donors. Of these, roughly 84% fell in the genetic ancestry cluster associated with self-reported Caucasian donors.

Amplification used 60 Vbeta primers and 13 Jbeta primers. The method was immunoSEQ multiplex PCR; TCRdb's version includes in-frame clones alone and lacks a portion of them. In the table there are over 20,000 clones, 70% of which are singletons. Regarding the study as a whole: Analyses of presence/absence relied on an assumption of roughly uniform sequencing depth across donors. A later analysis showed HLA-associated TCR beta chains outstripping equally common others in clonal expansion. At a 0.05 false discovery rate, a later analysis found about 17,000 TCR beta sequences to be associated with HLA alleles.

About this clone itself: The target antigen is unknown.

Sequenced material: PBMCs. The TCR was taken from a woman aged 45 to 65 in good health and CMV-seronegative.

CDR3 sequence reads: CASSPSGRAQDEQFF. CDR3 nucleotide sequence: TGTGCCAGCAGTCCTAGCGGGAGGGCCCAGGATGAGCAGTTCTTC. The V call is TRBV28, the J call TRBJ2-1; 12 bases fit TRBD2. Germline V CDR1 and CDR2: MDHEN, SYDVKM. The V and J ends lost 5 bases and 8 bases, in that order; junction bases with no gene match: 7. This CDR3 comprises 15 residues.